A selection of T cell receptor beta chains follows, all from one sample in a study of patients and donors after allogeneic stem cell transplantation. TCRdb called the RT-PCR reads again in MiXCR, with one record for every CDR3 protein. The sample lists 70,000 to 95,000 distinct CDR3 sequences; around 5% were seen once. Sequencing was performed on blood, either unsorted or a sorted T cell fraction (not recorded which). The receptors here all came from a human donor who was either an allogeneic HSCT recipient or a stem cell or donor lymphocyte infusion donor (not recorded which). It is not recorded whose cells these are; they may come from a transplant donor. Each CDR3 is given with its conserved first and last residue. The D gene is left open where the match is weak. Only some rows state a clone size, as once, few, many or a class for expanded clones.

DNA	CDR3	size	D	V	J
TGCAGCGTCCGAGCGGCGGGAGGGGCAGATACGCAGTATTTT	CSVRAAGGADTQYF	many	TRBD2	TRBV29-1	TRBJ2-3
TGTGCCAGCAGTGTTGATGTGATGAACACCGGGGAGCTGTTTTTT	CASSVDVMNTGELFF	many	.	TRBV7-2	TRBJ2-2
TGTGCCAGCAGACCCGACAGGCCTCAGGGAGGCTACACCTTC	CASRPDRPQGGYTF	.	.	TRBV5-4	TRBJ1-2
TGTGCCAGCAGGACAGGGACAGTCATGAACACTGAAGCTTTCTTT	CASRTGTVMNTEAFF	many	TRBD1	TRBV12-3/TRBV12-4	TRBJ1-1
TGTGCCAGCAGCCAAGTTCGAGCGGGAGGATCTGATACGCAGTATTTT	CASSQVRAGGSDTQYF	many	TRBD2	TRBV4-2	TRBJ2-3
TGTGCCAGCAGCCAAGGGCAGAGAAACACCATATATTTT	CASSQGQRNTIYF	many	.	TRBV3-1	TRBJ1-3
TGCGCCAGCAGTTGGGATCTGCGGAACACCGGGGAGCTGTTTTTT	CASSWDLRNTGELFF	.	.	TRBV10-2	TRBJ2-2
TGTGCCAGCAGCCAAGGACCGAACCTCTATGGCTACACCTTC	CASSQGPNLYGYTF	.	.	TRBV16	TRBJ1-2
TGCAGTGCTCCAACGTTGGGGGGCGATGAAAAACTGTTTTTT	CSAPTLGGDEKLFF	many	.	TRBV20-1	TRBJ1-4
TGCGCCAGCAGCCAAGATACAGGCAGGGGGACTTCACCCCTCCACTTT	CASSQDTGRGTSPLHF	many	TRBD1	TRBV4-1	TRBJ1-6
TGTGCCAGCAGTTTTGATTGGGGGGCGGGTCAGCCCCAGCATTTT	CASSFDWGAGQPQHF	many	.	TRBV12-3/TRBV12-4	TRBJ1-5
TGCAGCGTTCACCCCGGGGGTTTCAATCAGCCCCAGCATTTT	CSVHPGGFNQPQHF	.	.	TRBV29-1	TRBJ1-5
TGTGCCAGCAGCTATCCAGGGCGTCGTTCTGAAGCTTTCTTT	CASSYPGRRSEAFF	many	.	TRBV7-2	TRBJ1-1
TGTGCCAGCAGCCAATCGGGGGGAAGACAGGGGGACACCTACGAGCAGTACTTC	CASSQSGGRQGDTYEQYF	many	TRBD1	TRBV16	TRBJ2-7
TGTGCCAGCAGCCGGGTGGGACAGGAAAGACAGCCCCAGCATTTT	CASSRVGQERQPQHF	many	TRBD1	TRBV12-3/TRBV12-4	TRBJ1-5
TGTGCCATCAGCGTGGGCCAAAACTATGGCTACACCTTC	CAISVGQNYGYTF	many	.	TRBV10-3	TRBJ1-2